This T cell receptor beta chain was identified in a study of T cells in Graves' hyperthyroidism and ophthalmopathy (dated by TCRdb to between 2018 and 2021). Looking at the study overall: Peripheral blood was sampled at the time of initial diagnosis, prior to any treatment. An independent validation cohort of fewer than 20 hyperthyroidism patients and roughly 16 patients who later progressed to ophthalmopathy tested prospective prediction of ophthalmopathy. TCR Vbeta CDR3 sequencing of 135 peripheral blood samples (roughly 43 ophthalmopathy, about 75 hyperthyroidism and 17 progressor patients) is reported in the paper. In about 6 Graves' hyperthyroidism patients, the study also compared T-cell repertoires from thyroid tissue with T-cell repertoires from blood. The approximately 100 discovery patients were randomly split 7:3 into training and test sets. Following sampling, methimazole starting at 30 mg daily was given to hyperthyroidism patients, and high-dose intravenous methylprednisolone was given to ophthalmopathy patients. TCR V-J signatures able to tell the groups apart were searched for in a discovery cohort of 90 to 100 patients, of whom more than 40 had Graves' ophthalmopathy and roughly 57 had stable Graves' hyperthyroidism.

Amplification of TCR beta CDR3 regions was carried out from RNA transcripts. A first-round RT-PCR of the TCR CDR3 used the HTBI primer set with the Qiagen OneStep RT-PCR kit. Libraries were constructed in a second round of multiplex PCR, after which size selection and purification were performed. Paired-end sequencing of the libraries was performed with 100 bp reads on an Illumina HiSeq2000. Per the source publication's procedure: Raw data were processed with SOAPnuke, discarding reads with adapters, uncalled bases, mean Phred below 15, or no exact constant-primer or identifier match. COPE v1.2.5 was used to merge the high-quality paired reads, and each unique nucleotide sequence was defined as a clonotype. MiTCR v1.1 was used to align the clonotypes against IMGT TRBV, TRBD and TRBJ reference segments. Analysis was restricted to V-J combinations with a frequency above 0.0001, which covered roughly 99% of repertoires. The TCS score was defined as the ratio of F50 (clonal expansion) to E x V (chaos), calculated using BLOSUM62-based TCRdist between CDR3 peptides within each V-J. Welch's t-statistics and random forest reduced just over 500 V-J features to 13, which were used in a naive Bayes classifier (R e1071). TCRdb ran its own pipeline on the public reads, namely fastp trimming at Q25 and MiXCR clone calling, and kept in-frame beta chains. Each entry merges the rows of one CDR3 protein and shows their most common DNA and genes. Clone size and V and J calls follow TCRdb, not the original study. Recorded for this sample are 450,000 to 550,000 distinct CDR3 sequences; less than 25% of them occurred a single time. 10% to 12% of the sample rests with the top ten.

The investigation overall reported the following: Most expanded thyroid clonotypes (frequency above 0.001) were also detected in blood, a finding suggesting that blood repertoires may reflect thyroid immune responses. No statistical method was used to fix the sample size in advance, and group allocation was not hidden from the investigators. In cross-validation, a model built on a 13 V-J signature told ophthalmopathy apart from stable hyperthyroidism with about 90% sensitivity and roughly 81% specificity, and in testing the same model reached 80%/75%. In validation, the model predicted progression to ophthalmopathy a median of 6.5 months before onset, with roughly 70% sensitivity and roughly 77% specificity.

The CDR3 measures 13 amino acids from cysteine to phenylalanine. Only CDR3 DNA is held: 39 bases, read in frame from base 1. The table lists this clonotype with a few counts. What antigen it recognizes has not been identified. A single base separates this from a much larger clone, so it may be a read error. Ophthalmopathy patients had moderately to severely active disease, with a Clinical Activity Score of 3 or more, a NOSPECS grade of 4 or more, and a disease duration of less than 3 months. Exclusion was applied to patients with uncontrolled infections, other autoimmune diseases, pregnancy or lactation. Diagnoses were established on the basis of clinical symptoms, serum thyroxine and TRAb, thyroid ultrasound, and orbital computed tomography. PBMCs were isolated from 7.5 to 10 ml of fresh peripheral blood by Ficoll-Paque density gradient centrifugation. Total RNA was extracted with Trizol reagent, and quality was checked on an Agilent 2100 Bioanalyzer.

In this chain, TRBV12-3 or TRBV12-4 is recombined with TRBJ2-5, with the identity of the D gene unclear. The receptor comes from a woman between 25 and 40 years old with Graves' ophthalmopathy. The sample comprised blood. The CDR3 has the sequence CASTLGPQETKYF. In nucleotide form, the sequence is TGTGCCAGCACCTTAGGACCCCAAGAGACCAAGTACTTC.